Sequencing of this T cell receptor (beta chain) was carried out in a study of shared clonotypes between healthy human individuals. Study-level background: CD8 memory received one plate per donor, CD8 naive two, CD4 memory three and CD4 naive three.

Several immunoSEQ plates held equal portions of the genomic DNA taken from each subset. Under the authors' procedure: Filtering differed since immunoSEQ provided only junctions, with no quality scores. Data came from immunoSEQ multiplex PCR; TCRdb stores just in-frame clones and leaves some out. The V and J calls and clone size come from that table; D and trimming were worked out from the DNA. The sample carries 800,000 to 1,200,000 clones, around 78% recorded once. The CDR3 extends over 15 amino acids. The germline CDR1 and CDR2 sequences are MGHRA and YSYEKL. The germline V and J ends were trimmed by 0 bases and 4 bases, with 9 bases remaining between them. It was into CD45RA+ naive and CD45RA-negative memory subsets that the CD4+ cells were split.

The sequencing input was memory CD4+ T cells from PBMCs. Noted subset: CD45RA-negative fraction. V usage is TRBV4-1 and J usage is TRBJ1-4; the D is unclear. The receptor was derived from a man younger than 35 in good health. Some clones in this sample may be carry-over from other donors' samples. DNA of the CDR3: TGCGCCAGCAGCCAAGATCTGACATTTAATGAAAAACTGTTTTTT. This gives the protein CASSQDLTFNEKLFF.